This TCR beta chain originates from a study of cytomegalovirus exposure and HLA in healthy donors. PCR was performed using 60 Vbeta and 13 Jbeta primers. This table comes from immunoSEQ multiplex PCR, and its TCRdb copy is limited to in-frame clones, with some not included. The repertoire holds 150,000 to 200,000 clones, with 68% as singletons. The V end was cut by 2 bases, the J end by 2 bases, with 8 bases between. This CDR3 comprises 14 residues. Germline CDR1 and CDR2: ENHRY and SYGVKD. Sequencing was carried out using PBMCs. The sequence came from a woman in her forties in good health and CMV-seropositive. This chain links TRBV10-3 with TRBJ2-3; D call uncertain. Here the CDR3 reads CAISEDKNTDTQYF. The CDR3 DNA reads as TGTGCCATCAGTGAGGACAAAAACACAGATACGCAGTATTTT.